In this sample, the clone carrying this T cell receptor beta chain turned up many times. This sample stems from a study of T cell repertoires in cytomegalovirus infection. The CDR3 is made up of 14 amino acids. Between the trimmed V and J ends, which lost 4 bases and 5 bases, there was a span of 15 bases. CDR1 and CDR2 from the germline V gene are SGHTA and FQGNSA. A single record per CDR3 protein comes from TCRdb applying MiXCR to the reads. The profile shows some 600,000 distinct CDR3 sequences, more than 20% of them singletons. The gene calls are TRBV7-2 and TRBJ2-7; D gene uncertain. This clonotype originated in a human donor in good health (CMV status not recorded). Some clones in this sample may be carry-over from other donors' samples. Sequencing was carried out using CD8+ T cells from PBMCs. The CDR3 sequence is CASSYWTDADEQYF. The DNA of the CDR3 is TGTGCCAGCAGCTATTGGACGGATGCCGACGAGCAGTACTTC. Based on the CDR3 plus reference TRBV7-2 and TRBJ2-7, the full variable domain is GAGVSQSPSNKVTEKGKDVELRCDPISGHTALYWYRQSLGQGLEFLIYFQGNSAPDKSGLPSDRFSAERTGGSVSTLTIQRTQQEDSAVYLCASSYWTDADEQYFGPGTRLTVT.